This T cell receptor beta chain came from a study of prognosis after radiotherapy for stage I lung cancer. Germline lookup yields CDR1 KGHSH and CDR2 LQKENI. The CDR3 runs to 17 residues. J lost 10 bases, V lost 0 bases, and 14 bases had no gene match. Two rounds of multiplex PCR amplified TCR beta CDR3 from genomic DNA. Primers specific to each TRBV and TRBJ gene drove first-round PCR. TCRdb used MiXCR to reprocess the multiplex PCR reads, holding one entry per CDR3 protein. The table includes tens of thousands of distinct CDR3 sequences, less than 35% detected once. This clonotype was seen repeatedly, ten times or more.

Sequencing used PBMCs, obtained before or after stereotactic body radiation therapy (not recorded which). The chain couples TRBV18 to TRBJ2-1, with 8 bases fitting TRBD2. The clonotype comes from a donor aged 50 or older with non-small cell lung cancer. The chain's CDR3 is CASSPPVREGRRGEQFF. The CDR3 nucleotides are TGTGCCAGCTCACCACCAGTACGGGAGGGCCGAAGGGGGGAGCAGTTCTTC.